This T cell receptor beta chain was sequenced during a study of OX40 agonist ivuxolimab in advanced cancers. Comment on this clone: What it binds is not known.

The trim removed 3 bases at V and 4 bases at J, leaving 8 bases unmatched. CDR1 and CDR2 (germline): SGHNT, YYREEE (reference sequence). CDR3 length equals 15 residues. Study results and caveats: Nonresponders included some who also had low normalized T-cell clonal expansion.

The assay was immunoSEQ multiplex PCR, and TCRdb's table has in-frame clones only and misses some. The sample includes approximately 82,000 clones, around nine tenths of them seen just once. The clonotype was recovered from an adult with an advanced solid tumor such as melanoma, head and neck, liver or kidney cancer. The chain carries TRBV5-4 and TRBJ1-2, with TRBD1 matching 8 bases. Sample: CD4+ or CD8+ T cells sorted from blood, taken in a trial of the OX40 agonist ivuxolimab. DNA of the CDR3: TGTGCCAGCAGCTCCCGGGACAGGACTAGCTATGGCTACACCTTC. Amino acids: CASSSRDRTSYGYTF. The full variable domain, with the rest looked up from reference TRBV5-4 and TRBJ1-2, is ETGVTQSPTHLIKTRGQQVTLRCSSQSGHNTVSWYQQALGQGPQFIFQYYREEENGRGNFPPRFSGLQFPNYSSELNVNALELDDSALYLCASSSRDRTSYGYTFGSGTRLTVV.